These T cell receptor beta chains were read from a single sample in a study of T cells after yellow fever vaccination. Using its own MiXCR run on the 5' RACE reads, TCRdb lists one record per CDR3 protein. The sample carries about 300,000 distinct CDR3 sequences, approximately 10% recorded once. The input for sequencing was CD4+ T cells sorted from PBMCs, taken 5 days after the yellow fever booster vaccination. The receptors come from a man between 18 and 35 years old who received the YFV17D yellow fever vaccine. Both conserved end residues are part of each CDR3. A D gene is named only where the DNA matches it firmly. Clone size appears in some rows only: once, few, many, or a class for an expanded clone.

many | 15 | TRBJ1-2 | TRBV7-8 | - | TGTGCCAGCAGCTTAGGAACAGCATCGGGGCATGGCTACACCTTC | CASSLGTASGHGYTF
many | 15 | TRBJ1-1 | TRBV18 | - | TGTGCCAGCTCACCAGAATGGGGCCCAGGGTCTGAAGCTTTCTTT | CASSPEWGPGSEAFF
many | 13 | TRBJ2-7 | TRBV20-1 | - | TGCAGTGCTAGTACGACTTCGGCCTACGAGCAGTACTTC | CSASTTSAYEQYF
- | 13 | TRBJ1-1 | TRBV9 | - | TGTGCCAGCAGCAGGGACCCCAACTCTGAAGCTTTCTTT | CASSRDPNSEAFF
- | 13 | TRBJ2-3 | TRBV3-1 | - | TGTGCCAGCAGCCCCCTTACCACAGATACGCAGTATTTT | CASSPLTTDTQYF
few | 18 | TRBJ1-1 | TRBV12-5 | - | TGTGCTAGTGGTTTGGTAGGATTCGGGGGCCAAAGACCGAATGAAGCTTTCTTT | CASGLVGFGGQRPNEAFF
- | 15 | TRBJ1-6 | TRBV6-6 | - | TGTGCCAGCAGTCGAGGGGGTCCGGAAGGGTGGGCCCTCCACTTT | CASSRGGPEGWALHF
few | 15 | TRBJ2-1 | TRBV13 | - | TGTGCCAGCAGCTCCCCGGTGGAGGGTTGGACTGAGCAGTTCTTC | CASSSPVEGWTEQFF
many | 14 | TRBJ2-7 | TRBV9 | - | TGTGCCAGCAGCGTAGACGTGAACTCCTACGAGCAGTACTTC | CASSVDVNSYEQYF
few | 17 | TRBJ1-6 | TRBV6-5 | - | TGTGCCAGCAGTCTCAGGTCGGGGGGCTCCTATAATTCACCCCTCCACTTT | CASSLRSGGSYNSPLHF
few | 14 | TRBJ2-5 | TRBV7-9 | TRBD2 | TGTGCCAGCAGCTTACGGGGGGTGCGAGAGACCCAGTACTTC | CASSLRGVRETQYF
many | 14 | TRBJ2-3 | TRBV5-1 | - | TGCGCCAGCAGCTTGGGGGGGAGCACAGATACGCAGTATTTT | CASSLGGSTDTQYF